What follows describes a single T cell receptor (beta chain). What it binds is unknown. This record belongs to a study of CD8 T cells in Susac syndrome. With random hexamers, 0.5 to 1 ug RNA was reverse transcribed. With immunoSEQ multiplex PCR, TCR beta CDR3 was amplified across 54 Vbeta and 13 Jbeta. TCRdb processed the immunoSEQ multiplex PCR reads anew with MiXCR; each CDR3 protein has one entry. There are some 200,000 distinct CDR3 sequences in the sample; roughly 90% occur only once, and roughly 0.087% lies in the top ten. The CDR3 length is 14 residues. Germline V gives CDR1 ENHRY, CDR2 SYGVKD. Trimming removed 6 bases from V and 1 base from J; junction bases left unmatched: 5. Negative isolation yielded the CD8+ and CD4+ T cells, while FACS enriched the TEMRA cells. Findings and limits, study-wide: Clonal expansion was absent from the CD4+ T cell repertoires in Susac syndrome.

Sequencing used CD4+ T cells from PBMCs. This sequence joins TRBV10-3 and TRBJ1-1; TRBD1 aligns across 7 bases. This TCR came from a human donor with Susac syndrome. The CDR3 nucleotides are TGTGCCATCAGGGGCGGGACAGAGAACACTGAAGCTTTCTTT. Translated: CAIRGGTENTEAFF.